These 24 T cell receptor beta chains were sequenced from one sample in a study of vaccination effects on CD4 cells after COVID-19 (dated by TCRdb to about 2022). The antigens for these receptors are not known. Library creation used the immunoSEQ multiplex PCR assay. The source is immuneACCESS, and TCRdb retained only in-frame sequences with V and J called. Part of the clones is not carried over; for the studies checked, unresolved V genes explain less than half of this, and the remainder is unexplained. The sample table shows tens of thousands of clones, and around 67% are seen once. Clones ranked in the top ten supply approximately 5% of the sample. After 10 to 11 days of culture, CD4+ T cells were isolated with the EasySep CD4+ T cell isolation kit. The specimen comprised CD4+ T cells from PBMCs cultured without peptide, sampled before COVID-19 vaccination. Every receptor here comes from a human donor who received a COVID-19 vaccine.

The chain combines TRBV19 with TRBJ1-5; the D gene is possibly TRBD1 (5 bases). The germline V and J ends were trimmed by 10 bases and 0 bases, with 13 bases remaining between them. Per germline, CDR1 LNHDA and CDR2 SQIVND (reference sequence). The CDR3 runs to 14 residues. Here the CDR3 reads CATDDRHSNQPQHF. The CDR3 DNA sequence: TGTGCCACTGATGACAGACATAGCAATCAGCCCCAGCATTTT. The full variable domain, completed using reference TRBV19 and TRBJ1-5, is DGGITQSPKYLFRKEGQNVTLSCEQNLNHDAMYWYRQDPGQGLRLIYYSQIVNDFQKGDIAEGYSVSREKKESFPLTVTSAQKNPTAFYLCATDDRHSNQPQHFGDGTRLSIL.

The chain employs TRBV4-3 and TRBJ2-5; D is perhaps TRBD1 (6 bases). CDR1 LGHNA and CDR2 YSLEER come from the germline V gene. The CDR3 has 13 amino acids. V was shortened by 3 bases and J by 3 bases, with 8 bases between the two germline ends. The CDR3 spells CASSQHREETQYF. CDR3 DNA sequence: TGCGCCAGCAGCCAGCACAGGGAAGAGACCCAGTACTTC.

J is TRBJ2-7 and V is TRBV12-3 or TRBV12-4, with D tentatively TRBD2 (6 bases). V was pared by 5 bases and J by 8 bases, with 13 bases between. This CDR3 comprises 12 residues. The CDR3 protein is CASSRGTEQQYF. The CDR3 nucleotides read TGTGCCAGCAGTCGGGGGACGGAACAGCAGTACTTC.

This clone occurred once. This sequence joins TRBV5-1 and TRBJ1-4, with 8 bases identical to TRBD1. CDR3 size: 15 residues. V lost 0 bases and J lost 5; bases outside the gene matches: 3. Germline CDR1 reads SGHRS; CDR2 reads YFSETQ. CDR3 protein: CASSLGTGWNEKLFF. The CDR3 coding sequence is TGCGCCAGCAGCTTGGGGACAGGGTGGAATGAAAAACTGTTTTTT.

The chain uses TRBV28 and TRBJ2-1; 11 bases match TRBD2. Trimming took 6 bases from V and 6 from J; bases not matched to a gene: 7. CDR1 is MDHEN and CDR2 is SYDVKM in the germline V gene. The CDR3 runs to 15 residues. The CDR3 loop reads CASSYRLAGSNEQFF. In DNA form, the CDR3 reads TGTGCCAGCAGCTATAGACTAGCGGGGAGCAATGAGCAGTTCTTC.

V is TRBV4-3 and J is TRBJ1-2, with TRBD1 matching 9 bases. The CDR3 runs 16 residues. Germline lookup yields CDR1 LGHNA and CDR2 YSLEER. V trimming: 0 bases; J trimming: 4 bases; junction bases outside the gene matches: 6. CDR3 nucleotides: TGCGCCAGCAGCCAAGAGATTACAGGGGGCTTCTATGGCTACACCTTC. It yields the protein CASSQEITGGFYGYTF.

The V call is TRBV3-1 (or the pseudogene TRBV3-2), the J call TRBJ2-1; D not certain. The V gene's germline CDR1 is LGHDT and CDR2 YNNKEL (reference sequence). The CDR3 is made up of 15 amino acids. The V gene lost 1 base and the J gene lost 5 bases, with 12 bases spanning the gap. CDR3 loop: CASSQGRSLNNEQFF. The CDR3 nucleotides are TGTGCCAGCAGCCAAGGACGGAGTTTAAACAATGAGCAGTTCTTC.

The rearrangement uses TRBV12-5 and TRBJ1-1; possibly TRBD1 for D (5 bases). The length of the CDR3 is 15 residues. Germline-derived CDR1 and CDR2 are LGHNT and FRNRAP. V lost 4 bases, J lost 0 bases, and 12 bases lay in between. The CDR3: CASGWDGSMNTEAFF. The CDR3 bases are TGTGCTAGTGGTTGGGACGGGAGTATGAACACTGAAGCTTTCTTT.

The J gene is TRBJ2-7, the V gene TRBV4-2; TRBD1 matches at 12 bases. CDR1 is LGHNA, CDR2 YNFKEQ, per germline. Trimming cost V 2 bases and J 7 bases; bases outside gene matches: 6. CDR3 length equals 15 residues. This CDR3 reads CASSQPGQGALEQYF. CDR3 DNA: TGTGCCAGCAGCCAACCGGGACAGGGGGCTTTGGAGCAGTACTTC.

V gene TRBV19 combines with J gene TRBJ2-7; 11 nucleotides agree with TRBD1. There are 15 residues in the CDR3. J lost 3 bases, V lost 5 bases, and 6 bases had no gene match. Germline V gives CDR1 LNHDA, CDR2 SQIVND (reference sequence). CDR3 nucleotides: TGTGCCAGTAGTTCCGGACAGGGGGCATACTACGAGCAGTACTTC. Protein: CASSSGQGAYYEQYF. Combining the CDR3 with reference TRBV19 and TRBJ2-7 gives the whole variable domain DGGITQSPKYLFRKEGQNVTLSCEQNLNHDAMYWYRQDPGQGLRLIYYSQIVNDFQKGDIAEGYSVSREKKESFPLTVTSAQKNPTAFYLCASSSGQGAYYEQYFGPGTRLTVT.

This chain links TRBV30 with TRBJ2-7, with D maybe TRBD1 (5 bases). Trimming stripped 2 bases from V and 6 bases from J, with 14 bases between. Germline V gives CDR1 GTSNPN, CDR2 SVGIG (reference sequence). This CDR3 is 13 amino acids long. The CDR3 reads CAWSLLPRGEQYF. The CDR3 bases are TGTGCCTGGAGTCTCCTTCCTAGGGGCGAGCAGTACTTC.

The rearrangement joins TRBV11-2 to TRBJ2-5, with D possibly being TRBD2 (7 bases). This CDR3 has 14 amino acids. Germline V CDR1 and CDR2: SGHAT, FQNNGV. Trimming stripped 1 base from V and 7 bases from J, with 13 bases between. CDR3 DNA sequence: TGTGCCAGCAGCTTAGTAGCAGGGGAGGGGACCCAGTACTTC. This sequence encodes CASSLVAGEGTQYF.

This clone was observed once. V is TRBV20-1 and J is TRBJ2-2; TRBD1 might be the D (5 bases). Trimming stripped 3 bases from V and 5 bases from J, with 13 bases between. The CDR3 sequence is 14 residues long. Germline V CDR1 and CDR2: DFQATT, SNEGSKA (reference sequence). The CDR3 DNA reads TGCAGTGCTAGTTGGGCCAGGGCGACCGGGGAGCTGTTTTTT. Residues: CSASWARATGELFF.

CDR3 DNA sequence: TGTGCCAGCAGCTCGGGACTAGCCCAAGAGACCCAGTACTTC. It is translated as CASSSGLAQETQYF. The chain employs TRBV5-4 and TRBJ2-5, with TRBD2 matching 9 bases. V was pared by 3 bases and J by 1 base, with 1 base of the junction left unmatched. Germline lookup yields CDR1 SGHNT and CDR2 YYREEE (reference sequence). The CDR3 runs to 14 residues.

The gene calls are TRBV6-6 and TRBJ1-6; 8 positions agree with TRBD1. CDR3 length equals 16 residues. The V gene end was trimmed by 6 bases and the J gene end by 0 bases; junction bases not matched to a gene: 4. Germline V gene data show CDR1 as MNHNY and CDR2 as SVGAGI (reference sequence). The CDR3 sequence: CASSQDRGSYNSPLHF. CDR3 DNA: TGTGCCAGCAGCCAAGACAGGGGCTCCTATAATTCACCCCTCCACTTT.

CDR3 DNA: TGTGCCAGCAGCCCGAGGGAAGCCTACGAGCAGTACTTC. Protein sequence: CASSPREAYEQYF. The genes are TRBV27 and TRBJ2-7; D is possibly TRBD2 (5 bases). Trimming removed 6 bases at V and 2 bases at J, with 11 bases between. CDR3 length: 13 residues. CDR1 MNHEY and CDR2 SMNVEV come from the germline V gene (reference sequence).

The chain uses TRBV11-2 and TRBJ2-7; TRBD1 agrees at 10 bases. The germline CDR1 and CDR2 sequences are SGHAT and FQNNGV. The V gene end was trimmed by 3 bases and the J gene end by 6 bases; junction bases not matched to a gene: 5. This CDR3 is 14 amino acids long. The CDR3 here is CASSFGDRGSEQYF. CDR3 in DNA: TGTGCCAGCAGCTTCGGGGACAGGGGCAGCGAGCAGTACTTC. The entire variable domain, with the rest obtained from reference TRBV11-2 and TRBJ2-7, is as follows: EAGVAQSPRYKIIEKRQSVAFWCNPISGHATLYWYQQILGQGPKLLIQFQNNGVVDDSQLPKDRFSAERLKGVDSTLKIQPAKLEDSAVYLCASSFGDRGSEQYFGPGTRLTVT.

The chain combines TRBV30 with TRBJ1-2; D is ambiguous. Germline loops: CDR1 GTSNPN, CDR2 SVGIG (reference sequence). The CDR3 sequence is 11 residues long. V lost 2 bases, J lost 8 bases, and 9 bases lay in between. The DNA for the CDR3 is TGTGCCTGGAGTCGGACCCCGGGCTACACCTTC. Protein sequence: CAWSRTPGYTF.

This rearrangement joins TRBV6-1 to TRBJ1-3, with D possibly TRBD1 on 6 matching bases. Germline-derived CDR1 and CDR2 are MNHNS and SASEGT. CDR3 length: 15 residues. V lost 2 bases and J 2 bases, leaving 10 bases between the germline ends. The CDR3 bases are TGTGCCAGCAGTGAACCCCGGACAGCTGGAAACACCATATATTTT. Its translation is CASSEPRTAGNTIYF.

V usage is TRBV6-2 or TRBV6-3 and J usage is TRBJ2-2; no clear D. The germline V gene encodes CDR1 MNHEY and CDR2 SVGEGT. This CDR3 has 13 amino acids. Trimming left V 4 bases short and J 6 bases short, with 9 bases between. The CDR3 DNA reads TGTGCCAGCAGTTTCGGACGTTCCGGGGAGCTGTTTTTT. This encodes CASSFGRSGELFF.

The chain employs TRBV4-3 and TRBJ1-2; D ambiguous. V was pared by 0 bases and J by 0 bases, with 5 bases between. Per germline, CDR1 LGHNA and CDR2 YSLEER. CDR3 length equals 14 residues. The CDR3 DNA follows: TGCGCCAGCAGCCAAGATCCCTCTAACTATGGCTACACCTTC. This translates into CASSQDPSNYGYTF.

This clone was detected only a few times. This chain joins TRBV13 and TRBJ2-7, with TRBD2 matching over 12 bases. CDR3 size: 19 residues. Germline trimming cut 5 bases from V and 0 bases from J; bases unmatched to any gene: 14. Germline CDR1 and CDR2: PRHDT and FYEKMQ (reference sequence). CDR3 in DNA: TGTGCCAGCAGCCCAAGGACTAGCGGGGAGAAGTCAAGCTCCTACGAGCAGTACTTC. It specifies CASSPRTSGEKSSSYEQYF.

The chain couples TRBV4-1 to TRBJ2-7, with D possibly TRBD2 on 6 matching bases. The CDR3 has 13 residues. V lost 3 bases and J lost 4, with 10 bases in between. The V gene's germline CDR1 is MGHRA and CDR2 YSYEKL. CDR3: CASSHRAGYEQYF. As DNA, the CDR3 is TGCGCCAGCAGCCACAGGGCGGGGTACGAGCAGTACTTC.

The V gene is TRBV2, the J gene TRBJ2-3; tentatively, D is TRBD2 (5 bases). V was trimmed by 6 bases and J by 3 bases, leaving 19 bases between them. Germline V gives CDR1 SNHLY, CDR2 FYNNEI. There are 16 residues in the CDR3. CDR3 protein: CASSRDGGSSTDTQYF. In nucleotides, the CDR3 is TGTGCCAGCAGCCGGGATGGCGGCAGTAGTACAGATACGCAGTATTTT.